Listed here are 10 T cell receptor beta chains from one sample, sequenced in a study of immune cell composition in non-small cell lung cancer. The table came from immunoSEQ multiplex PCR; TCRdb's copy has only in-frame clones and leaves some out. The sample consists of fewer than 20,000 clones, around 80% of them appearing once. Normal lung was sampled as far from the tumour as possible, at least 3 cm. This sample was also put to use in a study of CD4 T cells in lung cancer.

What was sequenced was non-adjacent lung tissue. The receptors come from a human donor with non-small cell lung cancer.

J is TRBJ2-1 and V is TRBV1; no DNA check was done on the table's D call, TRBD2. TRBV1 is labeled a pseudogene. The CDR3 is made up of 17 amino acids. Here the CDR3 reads CTSSQVGKRGTYNEQFF. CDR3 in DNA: TGCACCAGCAGCCAAGTGGGGAAGCGGGGGACCTACAATGAGCAGTTCTTC.

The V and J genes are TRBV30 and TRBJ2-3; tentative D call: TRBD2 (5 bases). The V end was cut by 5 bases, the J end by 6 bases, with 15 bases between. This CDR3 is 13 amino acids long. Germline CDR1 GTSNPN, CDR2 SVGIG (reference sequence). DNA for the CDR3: TGTGCCTGGGGACTGGGGTTGCAGGATACGCAGTATTTT. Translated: CAWGLGLQDTQYF.

CDR3 amino acids: CASSYPGTGGGYTF. CDR3 DNA: TGTGCCAGCAGTTACCCCGGGACAGGGGGTGGCTACACCTTC. The chain is built from TRBV6-5 and TRBJ1-2, with TRBD1 matching 11 bases. The CDR3 spans 14 residues. V lost 2 bases, J lost 7 bases, and 3 bases stayed unmatched. In germline, CDR1 is MNHEY, CDR2 SVGAGI.

The chain's CDR3 is CASVAKVGTKNTEAFF. CDR3 DNA sequence: TGTGCCAGCGTCGCGAAAGTTGGGACTAAGAACACTGAAGCTTTCTTT. V usage is TRBV25-1 and J usage is TRBJ1-1; D is possibly TRBD1 (5 bases). V was pared by 8 bases and J by 1 base, with 20 bases between. The length of the CDR3 is 16 residues. CDR1 is MGHDK, CDR2 SYGVNS, per germline.

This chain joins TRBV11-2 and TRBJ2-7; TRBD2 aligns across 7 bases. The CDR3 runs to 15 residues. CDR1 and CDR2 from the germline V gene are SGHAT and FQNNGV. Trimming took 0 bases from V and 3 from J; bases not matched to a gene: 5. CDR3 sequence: CASSLEDSGLYEQYF. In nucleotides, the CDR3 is TGTGCCAGCAGCTTAGAGGATAGCGGGCTCTACGAGCAGTACTTC.

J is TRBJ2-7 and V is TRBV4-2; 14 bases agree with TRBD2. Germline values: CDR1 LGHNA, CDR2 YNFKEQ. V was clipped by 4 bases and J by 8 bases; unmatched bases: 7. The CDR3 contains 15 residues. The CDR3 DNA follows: TGTGCCAGCAGCCCAGGACTAGCGGGGGGTACAAAGCAGTACTTC. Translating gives CASSPGLAGGTKQYF.

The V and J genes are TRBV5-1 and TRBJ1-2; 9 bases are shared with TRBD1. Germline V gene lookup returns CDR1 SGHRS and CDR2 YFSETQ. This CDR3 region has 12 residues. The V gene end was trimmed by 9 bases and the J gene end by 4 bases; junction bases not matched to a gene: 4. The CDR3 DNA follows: TGCGCCACCGGGGGACAGGGCTATGGCTACACCTTC. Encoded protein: CATGGQGYGYTF. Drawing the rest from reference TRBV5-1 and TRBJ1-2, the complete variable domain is KAGVTQTPRYLIKTRGQQVTLSCSPISGHRSVSWYQQTPGQGLQFLFEYFSETQRNKGNFPGRFSGRQFSNSRSEMNVSTLELGDSALYLCATGGQGYGYTFGSGTRLTVV.

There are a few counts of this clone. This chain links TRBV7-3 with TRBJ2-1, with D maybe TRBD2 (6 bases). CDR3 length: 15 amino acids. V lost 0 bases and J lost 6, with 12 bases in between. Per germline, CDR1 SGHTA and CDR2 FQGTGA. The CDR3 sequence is CASSLTSGPFNEQFF. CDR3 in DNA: TGTGCCAGCAGCTTAACTAGCGGACCTTTCAATGAGCAGTTCTTC.

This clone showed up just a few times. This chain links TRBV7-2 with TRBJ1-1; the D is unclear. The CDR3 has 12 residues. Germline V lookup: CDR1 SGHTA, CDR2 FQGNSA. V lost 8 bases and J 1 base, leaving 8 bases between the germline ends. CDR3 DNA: TGTGCCAGCGGCGAGAGGAACACTGAAGCTTTCTTT. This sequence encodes CASGERNTEAFF.

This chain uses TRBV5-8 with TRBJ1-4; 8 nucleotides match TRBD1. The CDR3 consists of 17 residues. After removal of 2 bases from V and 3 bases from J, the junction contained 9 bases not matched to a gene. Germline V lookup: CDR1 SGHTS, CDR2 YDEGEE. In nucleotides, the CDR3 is TGTGCCAGCAGCTTTAGGGGGACAGGTCTGGCTAATGAAAAACTGTTTTTT. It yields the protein CASSFRGTGLANEKLFF. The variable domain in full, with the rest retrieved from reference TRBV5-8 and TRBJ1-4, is EAGVTQSPTHLIKTRGQQATLRCSPISGHTSVYWYQQALGLGLQFLLWYDEGEERNRGNFPPRFSGRQFPNYSSELNVNALELEDSALYLCASSFRGTGLANEKLFFGSGTQLSVL.